This entry features one T cell receptor beta chain sequence. The target antigen is unknown. The sample originates from a study of shared clonotypes between healthy human individuals. Whole-study findings and limits: A generally larger estimated richness was seen in naive subsets than in memory subsets.

V was clipped by 4 bases and J by 5 bases, with 8 bases between them. This CDR3 has 11 amino acids. Germline CDR1 reads DFQATT; CDR2 reads SNEGSKA (reference sequence). Original handling: ImmunoSEQ junction-only sequences lacked quality scores, so their filtering differed. Sequencing was performed with immunoSEQ multiplex PCR; in TCRdb, only in-frame clones are kept and a portion is missing. V, J and clone size are those of that table, while D and trimming were read from the DNA. The sample yields some 1,100,000 clones, 70% to 80% seen once. The material sequenced was memory CD4+ T cells from PBMCs. The subset was: CD45RA-negative fraction. The sequence came from a man aged 18 to 35 in good health. Some clones in this sample may be carry-over from other donors' samples. The genes are TRBV20-1 and TRBJ1-1, with a possible D match to TRBD1 (5 bases). CDR3 sequence: CSAIKGTEAFF. The CDR3, as DNA: TGCAGTGCTATTAAGGGGACTGAAGCTTTCTTT.